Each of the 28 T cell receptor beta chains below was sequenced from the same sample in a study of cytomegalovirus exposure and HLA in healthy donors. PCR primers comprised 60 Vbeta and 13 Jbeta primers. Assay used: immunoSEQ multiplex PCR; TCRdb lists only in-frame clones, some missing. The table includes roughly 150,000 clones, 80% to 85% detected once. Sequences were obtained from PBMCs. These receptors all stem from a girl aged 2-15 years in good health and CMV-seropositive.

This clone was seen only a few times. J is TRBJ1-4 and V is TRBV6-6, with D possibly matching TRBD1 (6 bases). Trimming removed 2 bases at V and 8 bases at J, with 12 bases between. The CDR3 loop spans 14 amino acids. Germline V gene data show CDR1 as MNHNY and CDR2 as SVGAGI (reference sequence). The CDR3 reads CASSYGGAREKLFF. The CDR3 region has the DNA TGTGCCAGCAGTTACGGGGGGGCGCGGGAAAAACTGTTTTTT.

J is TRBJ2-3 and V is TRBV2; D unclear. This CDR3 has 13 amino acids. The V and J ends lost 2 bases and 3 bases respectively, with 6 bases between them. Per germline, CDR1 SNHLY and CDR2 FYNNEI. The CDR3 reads CASSEIGTDTQYF. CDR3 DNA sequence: TGTGCCAGCAGTGAAATCGGGACAGATACGCAGTATTTT.

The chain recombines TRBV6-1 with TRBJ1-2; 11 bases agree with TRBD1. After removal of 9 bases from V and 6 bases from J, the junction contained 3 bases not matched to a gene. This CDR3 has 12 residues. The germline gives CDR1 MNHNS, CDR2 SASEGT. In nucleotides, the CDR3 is TGTGCCAGTGGGACAGGGGGTAATGGCTACACCTTC. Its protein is CASGTGGNGYTF.

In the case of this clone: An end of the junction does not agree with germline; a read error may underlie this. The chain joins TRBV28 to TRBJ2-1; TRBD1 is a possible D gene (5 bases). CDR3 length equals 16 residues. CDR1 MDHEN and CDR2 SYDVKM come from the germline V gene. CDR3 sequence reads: CASGFHRRSLSNEQFF. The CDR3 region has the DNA TGTGCCAGCGGTTTTCACAGGAGATCCCTTAGCAATGAGCAGTTCTTC.

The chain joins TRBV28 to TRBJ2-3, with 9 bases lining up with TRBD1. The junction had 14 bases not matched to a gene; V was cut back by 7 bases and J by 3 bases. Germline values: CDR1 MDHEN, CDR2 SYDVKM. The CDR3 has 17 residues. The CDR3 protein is CASTLPGGQGGTDTQYF. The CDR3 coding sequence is TGTGCCAGCACCCTACCGGGGGGACAGGGAGGGACAGATACGCAGTATTTT.

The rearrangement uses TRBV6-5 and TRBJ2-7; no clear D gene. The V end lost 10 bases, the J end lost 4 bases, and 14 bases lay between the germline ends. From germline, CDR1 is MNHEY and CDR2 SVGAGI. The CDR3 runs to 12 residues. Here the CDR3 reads CATKVRSYEQYF. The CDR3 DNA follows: TGTGCCACCAAAGTGCGGAGTTACGAGCAGTACTTC.

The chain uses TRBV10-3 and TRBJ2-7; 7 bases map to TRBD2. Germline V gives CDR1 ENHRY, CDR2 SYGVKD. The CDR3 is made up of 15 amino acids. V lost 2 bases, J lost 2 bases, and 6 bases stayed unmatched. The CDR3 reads CAISEDGGSPYEQYF. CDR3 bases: TGTGCCATCAGTGAGGATGGCGGGAGTCCCTACGAGCAGTACTTC.

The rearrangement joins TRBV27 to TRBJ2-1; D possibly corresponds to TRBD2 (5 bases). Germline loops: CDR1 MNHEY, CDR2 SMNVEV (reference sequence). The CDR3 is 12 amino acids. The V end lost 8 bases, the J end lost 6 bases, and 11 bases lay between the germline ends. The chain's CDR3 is CASAASINEQFF. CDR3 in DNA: TGTGCCAGCGCCGCTAGCATCAATGAGCAGTTCTTC.

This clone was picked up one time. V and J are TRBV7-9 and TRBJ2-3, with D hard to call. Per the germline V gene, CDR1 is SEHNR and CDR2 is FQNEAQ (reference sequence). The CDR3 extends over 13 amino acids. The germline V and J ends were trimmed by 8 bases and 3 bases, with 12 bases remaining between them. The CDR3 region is CASSSANTDTQYF. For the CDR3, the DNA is TGTGCCAGCTCGAGTGCAAATACAGATACGCAGTATTTT. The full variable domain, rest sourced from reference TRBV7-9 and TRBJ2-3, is DTGVSQNPRHKITKRGQNVTFRCDPISEHNRLYWYRQTLGQGPEFLTYFQNEAQLEKSRLLSDRFSAERPKGSFSTLEIQRTEQGDSAMYLCASSSANTDTQYFGPGTRLTVL.

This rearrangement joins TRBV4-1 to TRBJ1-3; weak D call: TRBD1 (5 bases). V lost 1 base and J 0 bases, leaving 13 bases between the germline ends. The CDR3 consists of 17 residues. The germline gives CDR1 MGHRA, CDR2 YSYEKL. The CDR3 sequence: CASSQVSHRFSGNTIYF. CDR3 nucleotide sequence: TGCGCCAGCAGCCAAGTTTCCCACAGGTTCTCTGGAAACACCATATATTTT.

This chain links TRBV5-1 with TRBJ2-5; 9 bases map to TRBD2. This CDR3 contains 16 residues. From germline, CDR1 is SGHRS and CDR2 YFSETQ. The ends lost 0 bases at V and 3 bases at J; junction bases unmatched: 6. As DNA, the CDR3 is TGCGCCAGCAGCTTGGCCTCTAGCGGGAATGAAGAGACCCAGTACTTC. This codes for CASSLASSGNEETQYF.

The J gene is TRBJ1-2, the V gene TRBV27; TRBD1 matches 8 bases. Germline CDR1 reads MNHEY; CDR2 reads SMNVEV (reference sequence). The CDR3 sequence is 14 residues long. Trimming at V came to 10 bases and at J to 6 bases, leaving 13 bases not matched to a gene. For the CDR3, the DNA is TGTGCCACCGGACCATTGACAGGGGCGAATGGCTACACCTTC. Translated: CATGPLTGANGYTF.

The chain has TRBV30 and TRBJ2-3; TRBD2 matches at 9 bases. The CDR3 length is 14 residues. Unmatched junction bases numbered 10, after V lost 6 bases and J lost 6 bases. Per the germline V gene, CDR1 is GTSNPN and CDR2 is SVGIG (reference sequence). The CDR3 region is CACASGAFGDTQYF. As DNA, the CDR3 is TGTGCCTGCGCTAGCGGGGCCTTCGGGGATACGCAGTATTTT.

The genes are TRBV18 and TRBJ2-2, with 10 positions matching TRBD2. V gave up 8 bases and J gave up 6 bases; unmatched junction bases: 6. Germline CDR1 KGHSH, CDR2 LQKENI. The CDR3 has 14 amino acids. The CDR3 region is CASTSSGRAGELFF. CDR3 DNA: TGTGCCAGCACCTCCAGCGGGAGGGCCGGGGAGCTGTTTTTT.

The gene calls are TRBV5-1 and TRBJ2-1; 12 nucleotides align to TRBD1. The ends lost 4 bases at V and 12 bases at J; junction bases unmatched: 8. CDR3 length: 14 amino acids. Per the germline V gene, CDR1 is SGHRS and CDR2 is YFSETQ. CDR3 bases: TGCGCCAGCAGCATCGGGACAGGGGGCTTTGGGCAGTTCTTC. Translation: CASSIGTGGFGQFF. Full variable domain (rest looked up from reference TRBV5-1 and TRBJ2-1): KAGVTQTPRYLIKTRGQQVTLSCSPISGHRSVSWYQQTPGQGLQFLFEYFSETQRNKGNFPGRFSGRQFSNSRSEMNVSTLELGDSALYLCASSIGTGGFGQFFGPGTRLTVL.

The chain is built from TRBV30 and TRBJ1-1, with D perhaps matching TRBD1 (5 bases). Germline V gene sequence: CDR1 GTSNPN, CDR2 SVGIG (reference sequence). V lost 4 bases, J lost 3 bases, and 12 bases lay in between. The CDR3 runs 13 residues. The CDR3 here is CAWTGLGDTEAFF. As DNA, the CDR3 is TGTGCCTGGACGGGCTTAGGGGACACTGAAGCTTTCTTT.

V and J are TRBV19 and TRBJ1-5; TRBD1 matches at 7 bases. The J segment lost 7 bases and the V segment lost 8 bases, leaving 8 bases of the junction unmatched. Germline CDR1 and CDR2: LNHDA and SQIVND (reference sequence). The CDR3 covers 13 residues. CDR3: CASGQEVRQPQHF. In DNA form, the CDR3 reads TGTGCCAGTGGACAGGAGGTACGCCAGCCCCAGCATTTT.

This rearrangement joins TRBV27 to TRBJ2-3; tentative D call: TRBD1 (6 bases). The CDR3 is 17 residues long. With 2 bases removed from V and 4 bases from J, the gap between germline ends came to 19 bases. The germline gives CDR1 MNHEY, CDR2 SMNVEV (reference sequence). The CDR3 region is CASSLLLRDKGADTQYF. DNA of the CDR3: TGTGCCAGCAGTTTACTCCTCCGGGACAAGGGGGCAGATACGCAGTATTTT.

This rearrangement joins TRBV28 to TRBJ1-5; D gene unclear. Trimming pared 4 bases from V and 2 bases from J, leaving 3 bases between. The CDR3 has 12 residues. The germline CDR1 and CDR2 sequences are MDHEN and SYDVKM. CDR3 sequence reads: CASSWRNQPQHF. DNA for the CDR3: TGTGCCAGCAGTTGGCGCAATCAGCCCCAGCATTTT.

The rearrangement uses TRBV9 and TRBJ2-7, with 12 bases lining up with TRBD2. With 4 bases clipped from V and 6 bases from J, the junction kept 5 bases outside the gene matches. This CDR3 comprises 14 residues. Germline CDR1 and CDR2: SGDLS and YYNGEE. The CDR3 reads CASSPGLAGSEQYF. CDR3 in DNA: TGTGCCAGCAGCCCTGGACTAGCGGGAAGCGAGCAGTACTTC.

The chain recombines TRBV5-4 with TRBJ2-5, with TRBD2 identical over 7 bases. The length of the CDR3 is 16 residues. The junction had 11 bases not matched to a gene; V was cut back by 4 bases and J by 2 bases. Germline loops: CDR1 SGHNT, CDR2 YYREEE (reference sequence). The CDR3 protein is CASSPTTSAQQETQYF. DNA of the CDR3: TGTGCCAGCAGCCCGACTACTAGCGCGCAACAAGAGACCCAGTACTTC.

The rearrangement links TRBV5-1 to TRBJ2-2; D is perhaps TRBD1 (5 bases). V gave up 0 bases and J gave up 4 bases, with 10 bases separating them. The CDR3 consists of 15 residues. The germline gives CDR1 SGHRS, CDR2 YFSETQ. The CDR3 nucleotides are TGCGCCAGCAGCTTGGAGGGGTTGGCCACCGGGGAGCTGTTTTTT. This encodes CASSLEGLATGELFF.

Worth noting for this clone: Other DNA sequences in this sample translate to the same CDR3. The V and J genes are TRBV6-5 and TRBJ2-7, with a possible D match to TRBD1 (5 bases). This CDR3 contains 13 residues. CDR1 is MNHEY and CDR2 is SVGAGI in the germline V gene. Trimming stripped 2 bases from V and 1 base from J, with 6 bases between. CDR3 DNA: TGTGCCAGCAGTTACCAGGGATCCTACGAGCAGTACTTC. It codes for CASSYQGSYEQYF.

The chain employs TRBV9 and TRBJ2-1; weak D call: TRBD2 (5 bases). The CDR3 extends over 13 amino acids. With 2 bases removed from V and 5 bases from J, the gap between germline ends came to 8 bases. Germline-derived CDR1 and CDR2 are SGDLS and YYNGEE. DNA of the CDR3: TGTGCCAGCAGCGTCTCTAGCAACAATGAGCAGTTCTTC. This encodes CASSVSSNNEQFF.

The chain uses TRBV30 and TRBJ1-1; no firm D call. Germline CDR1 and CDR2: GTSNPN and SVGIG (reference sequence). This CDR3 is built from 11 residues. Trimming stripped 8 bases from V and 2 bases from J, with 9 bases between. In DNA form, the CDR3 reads TGTGCCCTCAGTGGTAACACTGAAGCTTTCTTT. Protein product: CALSGNTEAFF.

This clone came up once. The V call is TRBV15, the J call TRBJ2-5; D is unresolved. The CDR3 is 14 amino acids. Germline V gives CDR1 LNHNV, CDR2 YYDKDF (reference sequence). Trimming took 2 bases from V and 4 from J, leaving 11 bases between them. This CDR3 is CATSRSRRGETQYF. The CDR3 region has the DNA TGTGCCACCAGCAGATCTCGGAGAGGAGAGACCCAGTACTTC.

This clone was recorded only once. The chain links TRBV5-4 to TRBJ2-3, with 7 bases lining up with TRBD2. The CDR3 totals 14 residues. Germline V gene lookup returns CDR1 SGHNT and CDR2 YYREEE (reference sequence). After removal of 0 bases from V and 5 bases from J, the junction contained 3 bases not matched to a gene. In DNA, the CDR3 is TGTGCCAGCAGCTTGGCGTTAGCGGGAGATACGCAGTATTTT. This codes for CASSLALAGDTQYF.

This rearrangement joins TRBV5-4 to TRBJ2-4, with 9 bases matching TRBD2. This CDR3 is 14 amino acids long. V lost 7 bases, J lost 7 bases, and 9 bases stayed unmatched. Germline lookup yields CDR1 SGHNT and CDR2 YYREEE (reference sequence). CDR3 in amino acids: CASGREGLVNIQYF. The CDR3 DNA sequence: TGTGCCAGCGGGCGGGAGGGCCTTGTGAACATTCAGTACTTC.